This T cell receptor beta chain was sequenced for a study of neurological immune-mediated disorders (dated by TCRdb to about 2019). Study-level background: Among the roughly 35 multiple sclerosis patients, approximately 30 had relapsing-remitting MS and 3 had secondary progressive MS. Peripheral blood TCR-beta repertoires from patients with HTLV-I-associated myelopathy (HAM/TSP), patients with multiple sclerosis, and healthy controls were compared in the study using UMI-based sequencing. The 95 to 120 TCR-beta libraries included longitudinal samples, technical triplicates and paired sorted CD4+ and CD8+ T-cell subsets alongside PBMC samples. The cohort included 60 to 75 subjects: about 15 with HAM/TSP, around 34 with multiple sclerosis, and 20 healthy controls.

Paper-wide results and their limitations: TCR clonal expansion was greatest in HAM/TSP patients and smallest in MS patients, who ranked below even healthy controls. In a phylogenetic analysis, the repertoires of 18 out of 34 MS patients fell into a single cluster of related CDR3 sequences, pointing to a possible signature at the repertoire level. No clinical or MRI features were associated with the MS cluster, and the authors said that larger cohorts are needed. Expanded clones from different subjects shared no identical CDR3 amino acid sequences, which suggests that TCR-beta repertoires were private in all groups.

This clonotype was picked up many times. Its specific antigen is unknown. Per-base quality was not reported, and no clone a single base away is much larger than it. cDNA was synthesized by template-switch 5'RACE using a primer with a 10-nucleotide random unique molecular identifier that tagged each TCR transcript. Every sequencing run yielded over 170 million TCR-beta sequences covering 15-18 subjects. The RNeasy kit was used to extract total RNA. Using the KAPA Real-time Library Amplification kit, TCR-beta VDJ regions were amplified with primers for the TCR constant region and the 5'RACE anchor. Sample indexes and Illumina adaptors were added in a first PCR, after which library yield was increased in a second PCR. After purification with Ampure beads, the TCR product of roughly 650 bp was size-selected on a 2% E-gel SizeSelection system. Before pooling, libraries had their quality checked on a Bioanalyzer, their concentration measured with Qubit, and their quantity determined with the Kapa Library Quantification kit. Libraries were sequenced paired-end 2 x 150 bp on an Illumina HiSeq 2500. To increase sequence diversity, roughly 24-32% phiX was spiked into each library pool. In the paper's pipeline: Quality-filtered reads were processed with the UMI-based MiGEC pipeline, which removed over 85% of raw TCR sequences during error correction. VDJ genes were aligned to IMGT germline references, and clonotypes were defined by unique CDR3 amino acid sequence plus V-J genes. VDJtools evaluated clonal expansion, Shannon diversity and CDR3 relatedness (CalcPairwiseDistances, ClusterSamples); CLCbio workbench built phylogenetic trees. Clones with at least 8 unique UMIs were defined as expanded, with this threshold being based on coefficient-of-variation modelling across technical triplicates. Using fastp at Q25 and MiXCR, TCRdb reprocessed the public reads and kept productive beta chains. CDR3 protein duplicates are merged, each entry listing the most common genes and DNA. Clone size and V and J calls follow TCRdb, not the original study. Here the sample has about 52,000 distinct CDR3 sequences; over 3.5% occur a single time. Of the sample, about 6.7% is held by the ten largest clones.

From V the trimming removes 0 bases and from J it removes 2 bases, while the gene matches leave 3 bases of the junction unaccounted for. CDR1 MNHNS and CDR2 SASEGT are derived from the germline V gene. Counted from cysteine to phenylalanine, this CDR3 has 16 amino acids. Only the CDR3 portion is preserved as DNA: 48 bases, with reading frame beginning at the first base. Libraries from unsorted PBMCs were made from 2 million PBMCs kept in RNAlater at -80 degrees C until RNA extraction. The multiple sclerosis patients were enrolled in a US clinical protocol that used magnetic resonance imaging to evaluate disease progression. Peripheral blood was subjected to Ficoll-Hypaque density gradient centrifugation to isolate PBMCs, which were then cryopreserved in liquid nitrogen.

What was sequenced was PBMCs. The sequence derives from a man in his sixties with multiple sclerosis. The chain is made from TRBV6-1 and TRBJ1-5; a stretch of 8 junction bases matches TRBD1. The CDR3 has the sequence CASSEAMGQGNQPQHF. The DNA reads as follows: TGTGCCAGCAGTGAAGCCATGGGACAGGGCAATCAGCCCCAGCATTTT.